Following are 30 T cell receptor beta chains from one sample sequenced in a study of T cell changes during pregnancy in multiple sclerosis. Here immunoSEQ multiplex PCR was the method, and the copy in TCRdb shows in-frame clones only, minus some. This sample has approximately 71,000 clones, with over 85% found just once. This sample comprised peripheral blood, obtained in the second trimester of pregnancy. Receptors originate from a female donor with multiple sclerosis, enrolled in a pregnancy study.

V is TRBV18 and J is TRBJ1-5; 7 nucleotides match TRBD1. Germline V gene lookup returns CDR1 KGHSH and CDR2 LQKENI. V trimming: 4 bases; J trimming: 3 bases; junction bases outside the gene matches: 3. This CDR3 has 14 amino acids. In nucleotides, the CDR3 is TGTGCCAGCTCACGGGACAGCCTCAATCAGCCCCAGCATTTT. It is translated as CASSRDSLNQPQHF.

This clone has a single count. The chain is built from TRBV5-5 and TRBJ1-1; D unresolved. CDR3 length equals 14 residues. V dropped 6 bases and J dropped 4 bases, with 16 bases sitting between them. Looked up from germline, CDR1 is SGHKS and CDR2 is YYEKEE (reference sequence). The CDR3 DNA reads TGTGCCAGCATAAAGTTGGCTCGAAGCACTGAAGCTTTCTTT. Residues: CASIKLARSTEAFF.

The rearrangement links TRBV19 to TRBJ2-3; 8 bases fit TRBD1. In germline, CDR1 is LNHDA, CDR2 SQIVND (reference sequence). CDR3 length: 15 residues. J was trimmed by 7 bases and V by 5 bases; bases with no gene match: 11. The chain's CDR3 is CASSQDRAMANTQYF. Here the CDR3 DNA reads TGTGCCAGTAGTCAGGACAGGGCAATGGCCAATACGCAGTATTTT.

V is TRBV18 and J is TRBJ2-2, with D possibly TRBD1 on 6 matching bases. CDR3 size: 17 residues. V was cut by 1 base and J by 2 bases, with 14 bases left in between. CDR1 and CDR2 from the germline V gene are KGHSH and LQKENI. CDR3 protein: CASSPRGQRTNTGELFF. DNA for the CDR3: TGTGCCAGCTCACCACGGGGACAAAGGACCAACACCGGGGAGCTGTTTTTT. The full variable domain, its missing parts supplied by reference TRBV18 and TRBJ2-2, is NAGVMQNPRHLVRRRGQEARLRCSPMKGHSHVYWYRQLPEEGLKFMVYLQKENIIDESGMPKERFSAEFPKEGPSILRIQQVVRGDSAAYFCASSPRGQRTNTGELFFGEGSRLTVL.

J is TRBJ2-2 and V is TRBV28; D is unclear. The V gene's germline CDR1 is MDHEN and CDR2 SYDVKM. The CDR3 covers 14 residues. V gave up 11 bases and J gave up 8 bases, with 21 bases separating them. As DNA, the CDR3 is TGTGCCTCGATACCCCCAGGTTTTAGAGGGGAGCTGTTTTTT. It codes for CASIPPGFRGELFF.

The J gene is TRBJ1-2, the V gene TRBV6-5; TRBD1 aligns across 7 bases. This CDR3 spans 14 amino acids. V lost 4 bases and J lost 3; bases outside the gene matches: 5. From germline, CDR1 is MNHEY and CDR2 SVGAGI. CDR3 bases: TGTGCCAGCAGTTTCCGACAGGGTCACTATGGCTACACCTTC. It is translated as CASSFRQGHYGYTF.

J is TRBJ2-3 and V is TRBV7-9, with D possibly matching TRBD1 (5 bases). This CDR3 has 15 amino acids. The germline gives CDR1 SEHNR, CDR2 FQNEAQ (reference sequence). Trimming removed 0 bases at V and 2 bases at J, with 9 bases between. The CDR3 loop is CASSLARGNTDTQYF. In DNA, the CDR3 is TGTGCCAGCAGCTTAGCAAGGGGTAACACAGATACGCAGTATTTT. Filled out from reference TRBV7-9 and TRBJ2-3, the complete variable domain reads DTGVSQNPRHKITKRGQNVTFRCDPISEHNRLYWYRQTLGQGPEFLTYFQNEAQLEKSRLLSDRFSAERPKGSFSTLEIQRTEQGDSAMYLCASSLARGNTDTQYFGPGTRLTVL.

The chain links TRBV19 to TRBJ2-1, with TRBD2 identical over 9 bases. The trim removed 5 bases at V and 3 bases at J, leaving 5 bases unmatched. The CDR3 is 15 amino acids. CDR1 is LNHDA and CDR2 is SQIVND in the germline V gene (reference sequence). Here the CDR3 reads CASSPLAGVYNEQFF. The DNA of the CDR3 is TGTGCCAGTAGTCCCTTAGCGGGGGTCTACAATGAGCAGTTCTTC.

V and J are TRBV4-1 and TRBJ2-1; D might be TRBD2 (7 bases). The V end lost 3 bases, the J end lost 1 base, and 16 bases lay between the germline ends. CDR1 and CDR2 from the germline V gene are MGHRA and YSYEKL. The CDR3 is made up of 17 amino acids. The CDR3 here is CASSQGGAGPSYNEQFF. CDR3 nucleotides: TGCGCCAGCAGCCAGGGGGGGGCAGGCCCATCCTACAATGAGCAGTTCTTC.

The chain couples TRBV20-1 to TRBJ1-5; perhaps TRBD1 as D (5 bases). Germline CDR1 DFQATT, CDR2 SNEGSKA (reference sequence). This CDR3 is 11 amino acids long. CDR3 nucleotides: TGCGGGGCAGGACGGAATCAGCCCCAGCATTTT. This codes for CGAGRNQPQHF.

The CDR3 nucleotides are TGTGCCAGCAGTTTTGGATTAAGCGGGAGTGTCTACGAGCAGTACTTC. It is translated as CASSFGLSGSVYEQYF. The chain links TRBV28 to TRBJ2-7, with 8 bases fitting TRBD2. V lost 3 bases to trimming and J lost 3 bases; unmatched junction nucleotides: 10. The V gene's germline CDR1 is MDHEN and CDR2 SYDVKM. The CDR3 is 16 residues long.

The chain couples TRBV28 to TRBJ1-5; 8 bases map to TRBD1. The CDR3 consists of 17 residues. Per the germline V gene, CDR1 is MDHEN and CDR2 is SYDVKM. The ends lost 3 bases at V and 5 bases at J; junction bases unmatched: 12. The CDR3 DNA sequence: TGTGCCAGCAGTTTTTACTCCGGGACAGGATGGGATCAGCCCCAGCATTTT. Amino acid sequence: CASSFYSGTGWDQPQHF.

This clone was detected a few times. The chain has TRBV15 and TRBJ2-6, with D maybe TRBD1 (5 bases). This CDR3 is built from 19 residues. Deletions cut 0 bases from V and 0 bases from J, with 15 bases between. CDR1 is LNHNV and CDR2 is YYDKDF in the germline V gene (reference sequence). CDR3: CATSRDKGSSDSGANVLTF. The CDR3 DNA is TGTGCCACCAGCAGAGACAAGGGGTCCTCAGACTCTGGGGCCAACGTCCTGACTTTC.

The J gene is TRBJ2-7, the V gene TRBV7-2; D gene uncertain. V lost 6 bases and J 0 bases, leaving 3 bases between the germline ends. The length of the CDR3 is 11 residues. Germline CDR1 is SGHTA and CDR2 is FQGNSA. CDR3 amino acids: CASRLSYEQYF. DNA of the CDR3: TGTGCCAGCAGACTCTCCTACGAGCAGTACTTC.

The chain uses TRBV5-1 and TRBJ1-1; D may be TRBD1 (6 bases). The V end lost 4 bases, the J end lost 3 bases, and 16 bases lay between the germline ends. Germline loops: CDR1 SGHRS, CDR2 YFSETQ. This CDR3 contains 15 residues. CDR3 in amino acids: CASSTTGNVYTEAFF. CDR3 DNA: TGCGCCAGCAGCACTACAGGGAATGTGTACACTGAAGCTTTCTTT.

The CDR3 loop reads CASSPRGGPGEKLFF. CDR3 sequence (DNA): TGTGCCAGCTCACCTCGGGGGGGCCCGGGTGAAAAACTGTTTTTT. This chain uses TRBV18 with TRBJ1-4, with D maybe TRBD1 (6 bases). Per germline, CDR1 KGHSH and CDR2 LQKENI. The CDR3 consists of 15 residues. Trimming removed 3 bases at V and 7 bases at J, with 15 bases between. The variable domain in full, completed from reference TRBV18 and TRBJ1-4, reads NAGVMQNPRHLVRRRGQEARLRCSPMKGHSHVYWYRQLPEEGLKFMVYLQKENIIDESGMPKERFSAEFPKEGPSILRIQQVVRGDSAAYFCASSPRGGPGEKLFFGSGTQLSVL.

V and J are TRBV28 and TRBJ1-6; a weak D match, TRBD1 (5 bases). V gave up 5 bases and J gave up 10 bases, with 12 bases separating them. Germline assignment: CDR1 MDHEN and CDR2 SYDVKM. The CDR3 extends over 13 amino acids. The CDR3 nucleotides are TGTGCCAGCAGTGTCGCACGGGGGTCACCCCTCCACTTT. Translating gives CASSVARGSPLHF.

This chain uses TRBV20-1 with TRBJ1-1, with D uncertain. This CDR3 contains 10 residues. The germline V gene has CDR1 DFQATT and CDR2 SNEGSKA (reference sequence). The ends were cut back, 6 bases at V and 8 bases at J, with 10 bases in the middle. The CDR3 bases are TGCAGTGCAAAGAGCCAAGAAGCTTTCTTT. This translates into CSAKSQEAFF.

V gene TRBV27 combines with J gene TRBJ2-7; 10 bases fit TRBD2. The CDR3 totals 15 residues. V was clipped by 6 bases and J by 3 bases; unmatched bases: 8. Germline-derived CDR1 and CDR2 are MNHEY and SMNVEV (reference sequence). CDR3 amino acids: CASRSGTSAHYEQYF. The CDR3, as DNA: TGTGCCAGCAGATCTGGGACTAGCGCCCACTACGAGCAGTACTTC.

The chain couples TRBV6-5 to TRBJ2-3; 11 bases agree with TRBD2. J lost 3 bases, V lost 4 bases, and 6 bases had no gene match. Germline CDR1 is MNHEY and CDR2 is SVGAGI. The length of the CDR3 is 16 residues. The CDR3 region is CASSSGSGGATDTQYF. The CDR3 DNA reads TGTGCCAGCAGTTCGGGTAGCGGGGGGGCAACAGATACGCAGTATTTT.

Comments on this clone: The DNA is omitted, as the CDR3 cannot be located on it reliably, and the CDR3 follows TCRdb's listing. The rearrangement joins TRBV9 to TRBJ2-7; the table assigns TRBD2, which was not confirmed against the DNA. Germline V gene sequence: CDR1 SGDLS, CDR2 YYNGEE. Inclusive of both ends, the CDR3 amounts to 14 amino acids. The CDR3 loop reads CASSVGDGNYEQYF.

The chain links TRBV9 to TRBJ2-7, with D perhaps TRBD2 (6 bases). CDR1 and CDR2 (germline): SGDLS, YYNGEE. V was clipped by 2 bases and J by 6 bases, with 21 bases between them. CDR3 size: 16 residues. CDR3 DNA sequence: TGTGCCAGCAGCGTGAGCCCGGCGGGGTTTACTTCCGAGCAGTACTTC. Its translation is CASSVSPAGFTSEQYF.

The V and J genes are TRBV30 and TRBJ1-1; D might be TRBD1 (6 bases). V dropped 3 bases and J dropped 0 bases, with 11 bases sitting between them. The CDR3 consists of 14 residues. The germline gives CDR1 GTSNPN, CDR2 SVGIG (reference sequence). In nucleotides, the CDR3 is TGTGCCTGGAGACGGGACACTCTGAACACTGAAGCTTTCTTT. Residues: CAWRRDTLNTEAFF.

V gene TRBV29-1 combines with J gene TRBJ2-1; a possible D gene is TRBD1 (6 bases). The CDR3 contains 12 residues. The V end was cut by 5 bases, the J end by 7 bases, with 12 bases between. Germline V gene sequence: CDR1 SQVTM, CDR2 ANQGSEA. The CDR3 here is CSVWTDMNEQFF. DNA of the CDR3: TGCAGCGTTTGGACAGATATGAATGAGCAGTTCTTC.

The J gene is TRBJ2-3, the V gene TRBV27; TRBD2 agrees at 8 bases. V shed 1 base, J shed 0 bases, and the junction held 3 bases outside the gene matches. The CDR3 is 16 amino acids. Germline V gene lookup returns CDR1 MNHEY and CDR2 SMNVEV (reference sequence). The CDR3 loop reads CASSLYSGASTDTQYF. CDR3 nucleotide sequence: TGTGCCAGCAGTTTATATAGCGGGGCTAGCACAGATACGCAGTATTTT.

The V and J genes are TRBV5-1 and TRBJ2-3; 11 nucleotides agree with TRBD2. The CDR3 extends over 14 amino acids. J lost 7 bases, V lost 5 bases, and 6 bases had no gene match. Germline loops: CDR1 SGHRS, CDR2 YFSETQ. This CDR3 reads CASRPGTSGYTQYF. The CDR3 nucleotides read TGCGCCAGCAGACCGGGGACTAGCGGATATACGCAGTATTTT.

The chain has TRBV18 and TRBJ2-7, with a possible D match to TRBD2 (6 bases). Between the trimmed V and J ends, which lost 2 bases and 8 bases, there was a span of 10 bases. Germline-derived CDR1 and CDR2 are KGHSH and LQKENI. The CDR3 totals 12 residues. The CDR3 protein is CASSPWGEQQYF. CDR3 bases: TGTGCCAGCTCACCATGGGGGGAGCAGCAGTACTTC.

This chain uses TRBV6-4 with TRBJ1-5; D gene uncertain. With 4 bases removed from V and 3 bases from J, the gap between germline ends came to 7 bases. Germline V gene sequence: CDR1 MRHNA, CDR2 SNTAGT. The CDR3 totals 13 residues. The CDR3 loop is CASSVSYNQPQHF. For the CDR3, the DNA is TGTGCCAGCAGTGTCAGTTACAATCAGCCCCAGCATTTT.

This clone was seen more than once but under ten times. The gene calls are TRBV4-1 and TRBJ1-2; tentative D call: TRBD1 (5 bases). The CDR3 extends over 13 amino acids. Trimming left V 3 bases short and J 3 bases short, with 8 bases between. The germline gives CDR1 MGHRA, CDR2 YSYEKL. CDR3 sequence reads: CASSQGGDYGYTF. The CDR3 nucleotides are TGCGCCAGCAGCCAGGGGGGAGACTATGGCTACACCTTC.

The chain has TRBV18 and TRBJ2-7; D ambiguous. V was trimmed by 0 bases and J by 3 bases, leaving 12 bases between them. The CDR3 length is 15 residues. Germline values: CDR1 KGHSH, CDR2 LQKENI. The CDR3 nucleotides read TGTGCCAGCTCACCACCCGCAGTTGGAGTCTACGAGCAGTACTTC. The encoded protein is CASSPPAVGVYEQYF.